Below are 22 T cell receptor beta chains sequenced from a single sample in a study of beta chain features in type 1 diabetes (dated by TCRdb to the late 2010s). Library preparation was by the immunoSEQ multiplex PCR assay. All of the isolated RNA was reverse transcribed with the High Capacity cDNA Reverse Transcription Kit, so expressed TCRB transcripts were sequenced. The table comes from immuneACCESS by way of TCRdb, which keeps in-frame sequences with V and J called. Part of the clones is missing from these tables; in studies checked, under half for an unresolved V gene and the rest for unknown reasons. Counted in this sample were a few hundred thousand clones; about 15% of them appeared once. Roughly 0.04% of the sample belongs to the ten largest clones. Sequencing was carried out using naive CD4+ T cells from blood. The label giving this sample's cell subset or site can be read as: true naive CD4+ T cells. Receptors were obtained from a man aged 25 to 45 in good health.

This clone showed up just a few times. The genes are TRBV30 and TRBJ2-1, with D possibly being TRBD1 (5 bases). The V end was cut by 7 bases, the J end by 3 bases, with 10 bases between. The CDR3 totals 12 residues. Germline-derived CDR1 and CDR2 are GTSNPN and SVGIG (reference sequence). The CDR3 coding sequence is TGTGCCTTCCGTAGGGGCTACAATGAGCAGTTCTTC. It translates to CAFRRGYNEQFF.

The chain links TRBV4-1 to TRBJ1-5; TRBD1 matches at 8 bases. Per germline, CDR1 MGHRA and CDR2 YSYEKL. The CDR3 consists of 14 residues. V dropped 1 base and J dropped 7; count of bases not matched to a gene: 3. In DNA, the CDR3 is TGCGCCAGCAGCCAAGCGACAGGGGTCCAGCCCCAGCATTTT. Translating gives CASSQATGVQPQHF.

V and J are TRBV14 and TRBJ1-1; no firm D call. Germline V gives CDR1 SGHDN, CDR2 FVKESK. V lost 2 bases and J lost 0, with 4 bases in between. This CDR3 comprises 13 residues. The CDR3 nucleotides are TGTGCCAGCAGCCAAACTCTGAACACTGAAGCTTTCTTT. This translates into CASSQTLNTEAFF.

This clone was seen a few times. The chain joins TRBV11-2 to TRBJ2-3; tentatively, D is TRBD1 (5 bases). The CDR3 is 15 amino acids. The germline CDR1 and CDR2 sequences are SGHAT and FQNNGV. With 5 bases removed from V and 2 bases from J, the gap between germline ends came to 14 bases. CDR3 in DNA: TGTGCCAGCAGCCCAGGGCCAGATTACACAGATACGCAGTATTTT. This codes for CASSPGPDYTDTQYF.

A remark on this clone: In the same sample, other DNA sequences code for this CDR3. The rearrangement links TRBV15 to TRBJ2-2; D is perhaps TRBD2 (5 bases). CDR1 is LNHNV and CDR2 is YYDKDF in the germline V gene (reference sequence). The CDR3 sequence is 14 residues long. V was clipped by 0 bases and J by 6 bases, with 8 bases between them. The CDR3 DNA follows: TGTGCCACCAGCAGAGACCTAGCCGCCGGGGAGCTGTTTTTT. It specifies CATSRDLAAGELFF.

The sample holds many counts of this clone. Other DNA sequences from this sample encode an identical CDR3 as well. This sequence joins TRBV4-3 and TRBJ1-2, with TRBD1 as a possible D gene (5 bases). This CDR3 comprises 13 residues. V dropped 1 base and J dropped 8 bases, with 11 bases sitting between them. Germline values: CDR1 LGHNA, CDR2 YSLEER. In nucleotides, the CDR3 is TGCGCCAGCAGCCAAGCGTCAGGGTACGGCTACACCTTC. Translating gives CASSQASGYGYTF.

The CDR3 spells CASSLGGGTSDTQYF. DNA of the CDR3: TGTGCCAGCAGCTTAGGCGGGGGGACCTCAGATACGCAGTATTTT. This rearrangement joins TRBV7-2 to TRBJ2-3; 8 bases align to TRBD2. The CDR3 extends over 15 amino acids. J gave up 4 bases and V 1 base, and 4 bases lay outside the gene matches. The germline gives CDR1 SGHTA, CDR2 FQGNSA.

The chain is built from TRBV6-5 and TRBJ2-5; D uncertain. CDR3 length equals 12 residues. The ends were cut back, 7 bases at V and 4 bases at J, with 10 bases in the middle. The germline CDR1 and CDR2 sequences are MNHEY and SVGAGI. The chain's CDR3 is CASTSVGETQYF. DNA of the CDR3: TGTGCCAGCACCTCAGTTGGAGAGACCCAGTACTTC.

In its sample, this clone was seen a few times. This CDR3 reads CASSPGDNYGYTF. In DNA form, the CDR3 reads TGCGCCAGCAGCCCCGGTGATAACTATGGCTACACCTTC. This chain links TRBV5-1 with TRBJ1-2, with D uncertain. The CDR3 loop spans 13 amino acids. Trimming left V 4 bases short and J 1 base short, with 8 bases between. The V gene's germline CDR1 is SGHRS and CDR2 YFSETQ. Combining the CDR3 with reference TRBV5-1 and TRBJ1-2 gives the whole variable domain KAGVTQTPRYLIKTRGQQVTLSCSPISGHRSVSWYQQTPGQGLQFLFEYFSETQRNKGNFPGRFSGRQFSNSRSEMNVSTLELGDSALYLCASSPGDNYGYTFGSGTRLTVV.

The chain has TRBV18 and TRBJ2-3, with D tentatively TRBD2 (6 bases). Looked up from germline, CDR1 is KGHSH and CDR2 is LQKENI. V was cut by 5 bases and J by 1 base, with 16 bases left in between. This CDR3 is 16 amino acids long. DNA for the CDR3: TGTGCCAGCTCAAATTTAGGGACTGTGGGCACAGATACGCAGTATTTT. Protein product: CASSNLGTVGTDTQYF.

This clone was counted only a few times. The chain combines TRBV7-8 with TRBJ2-3, with D perhaps matching TRBD2 (5 bases). V lost 3 bases to trimming and J lost 6 bases, with 10 bases between them. Germline-derived CDR1 and CDR2 are SGHVS and FQNEAQ. The CDR3 has 13 amino acids. The CDR3, as DNA: TGTGCCAGCAGCTTTAGGACGGGGGATACGCAGTATTTT. Translated, it gives CASSFRTGDTQYF.

The sample holds a few counts of this clone. V is TRBV30 and J is TRBJ1-3; D is ambiguous. The CDR3 sequence is 13 residues long. Between the trimmed V and J ends, which lost 1 base and 4 bases, there was a span of 8 bases. CDR1 and CDR2 (germline): GTSNPN, SVGIG (reference sequence). CDR3 DNA: TGTGCCTGGAGTGCCGACTTAGGAAACACCATATATTTT. This codes for CAWSADLGNTIYF.

The V gene is TRBV6-5, the J gene TRBJ1-3; D perhaps matches TRBD1 (6 bases). Germline CDR1 is MNHEY and CDR2 is SVGAGI. Trimming pared 10 bases from V and 4 bases from J, leaving 11 bases between. The CDR3 covers 12 residues. The CDR3 loop is CATQGSGNTIYF. The CDR3 DNA is TGTGCCACACAGGGTTCGGGAAACACCATATATTTT.

This clone occurred a few times. This chain connects TRBV7-2 to TRBJ2-1; no clear D gene. Trimming shortened V by 2 bases and J by 2 bases, and 16 bases separated the two germline ends. The CDR3 length is 17 residues. Per germline, CDR1 SGHTA and CDR2 FQGNSA. The CDR3 DNA reads TGTGCCAGCAGCTTATCCCTCGGGTGGCTGCCCTACAATGAGCAGTTCTTC. Protein sequence: CASSLSLGWLPYNEQFF.

DNA of the CDR3: TGTGCCAGCAGCCAAAGTAACAGCAATCAGCCCCAGCATTTT. Residues: CASSQSNSNQPQHF. The chain uses TRBV16 and TRBJ1-5; D ambiguous. CDR3 length: 14 residues. The V end lost 2 bases, the J end lost 1 base, and 6 bases lay between the germline ends. From germline, CDR1 is KGHSY and CDR2 FQNENV.

This chain links TRBV4-3 with TRBJ2-7; D gene uncertain. Germline-derived CDR1 and CDR2 are LGHNA and YSLEER. The CDR3 is 15 residues long. V shed 1 base and J shed 5 bases, with 15 bases lying between them. In DNA form, the CDR3 reads TGCGCCAGCAGCCAAGTCCGCCCGCCTCCCCACGAGCAGTACGTC. Protein: CASSQVRPPPHEQYV.

Remarks on this clone: The same CDR3 can be traced to other DNA sequences in this sample. The chain recombines TRBV7-2 with TRBJ2-5; no firm D call. V was cut by 2 bases and J by 5 bases, with 3 bases left in between. The CDR3 spans 11 residues. The germline gives CDR1 SGHTA, CDR2 FQGNSA. In nucleotides, the CDR3 is TGTGCCAGCAGCTTACTCGAGACCCAGTACTTC. It encodes CASSLLETQYF.

This clone was recorded a few times. V usage is TRBV4-1 and J usage is TRBJ2-7, with 12 bases lining up with TRBD2. Germline V gives CDR1 MGHRA, CDR2 YSYEKL. The length of the CDR3 is 15 residues. V was pared by 4 bases and J by 5 bases, with 6 bases of the junction left unmatched. This CDR3 reads CASSPVGLAGNEQYF. The CDR3, as DNA: TGCGCCAGCAGCCCCGTTGGACTAGCGGGGAACGAGCAGTACTTC.

This clone has only a few counts. The CDR3 here is CASSGTIQGNPLHF. CDR3 coding DNA: TGCGCCAGCAGCGGGACCATACAGGGGAATCCCCTCCACTTT. This chain connects TRBV5-1 to TRBJ1-6, with 7 bases matching TRBD1. The trim removed 4 bases at V and 13 bases at J, leaving 11 bases unmatched. This CDR3 is built from 14 residues. Looked up from germline, CDR1 is SGHRS and CDR2 is YFSETQ.

This clone was detected a few times. The rearrangement joins TRBV19 to TRBJ1-5; TRBD1 might be the D (5 bases). The CDR3 totals 13 residues. Germline V gene lookup returns CDR1 LNHDA and CDR2 SQIVND (reference sequence). V lost 4 bases to trimming and J lost 12 bases, with 16 bases between them. The CDR3 DNA is TGTGCCAGTAGTAATGATTGGGGACGGGGCCAGCATTTT. Translated: CASSNDWGRGQHF.

This chain joins TRBV19 and TRBJ2-3; D might be TRBD1 (6 bases). Germline V lookup: CDR1 LNHDA, CDR2 SQIVND (reference sequence). The CDR3 sequence is 12 residues long. V shed 9 bases and J shed 5 bases, with 12 bases lying between them. In DNA form, the CDR3 reads TGTGCCAGCCTAACAGGGAGAGATACGCAGTATTTT. It is translated as CASLTGRDTQYF. Combining the CDR3 with reference TRBV19 and TRBJ2-3 gives the whole variable domain DGGITQSPKYLFRKEGQNVTLSCEQNLNHDAMYWYRQDPGQGLRLIYYSQIVNDFQKGDIAEGYSVSREKKESFPLTVTSAQKNPTAFYLCASLTGRDTQYFGPGTRLTVL.

This chain joins TRBV5-1 and TRBJ2-1, with 10 bases lining up with TRBD2. The germline gives CDR1 SGHRS, CDR2 YFSETQ. The CDR3 extends over 18 amino acids. J was trimmed by 0 bases and V by 0 bases; bases with no gene match: 6. CDR3 DNA sequence: TGCGCCAGCAGCTTGGGTCGTAGCGGGAGGAGCTCCTACAATGAGCAGTTCTTC. Amino acid sequence: CASSLGRSGRSSYNEQFF.